Each of the 27 T cell receptor beta chains below was sequenced from the same sample in a study of cytomegalovirus exposure and HLA in healthy donors (dated by TCRdb to the late 2010s). Receptors were amplified or captured by the immunoSEQ multiplex PCR assay. For the multiplex PCR, a mixture combining 60 forward primers for TCR Vbeta segments and 13 reverse primers for TCR Jbeta segments was used. TCRdb took this table from immuneACCESS and kept in-frame rearrangements with V and J called. Such tables lack part of the clones; where checked against another copy, unresolved V genes explain under half of the gap, and the rest is unexplained. Here the sample has about 120,000 clones; around 66% occur a single time. The ten largest make up about 1.6% of the sample. The specimen sequenced was PBMCs. These receptors came from a man aged 18 to 30 in good health and CMV-seronegative.

J is TRBJ2-1 and V is TRBV9, with 8 positions matching TRBD1. Germline V CDR1 and CDR2: SGDLS, YYNGEE. The CDR3 has 17 amino acids. Losses at the gene ends were 1 base for V and 5 bases for J; bases not matched to a gene: 11. The CDR3 loop reads CASSVPRDRGFDNEQFF. DNA for the CDR3: TGTGCCAGCAGCGTACCCAGAGACAGGGGTTTCGACAATGAGCAGTTCTTC. The full variable domain, with the rest looked up from reference TRBV9 and TRBJ2-1, is DSGVTQTPKHLITATGQRVTLRCSPRSGDLSVYWYQQSLDQGLQFLIQYYNGEERAKGNILERFSAQQFPDLHSELNLSSLELGDSALYFCASSVPRDRGFDNEQFFGPGTRLTVL.

This clone occurred a few times. This chain connects TRBV7-9 to TRBJ2-7; the D gene is possibly TRBD2 (6 bases). V lost 1 base and J 1 base, leaving 11 bases between the germline ends. CDR1 and CDR2 from the germline V gene are SEHNR and FQNEAQ (reference sequence). CDR3 length equals 15 residues. DNA for the CDR3: TGTGCCAGCAGCTTAGGTAGCGGAGTATCCTACGAGCAGTACTTC. It yields the protein CASSLGSGVSYEQYF.

The chain joins TRBV25-1 to TRBJ2-2; no firm D call. This CDR3 has 15 residues. Trimming cost V 5 bases and J 6 bases, with 16 bases left between them. Germline lookup yields CDR1 MGHDK and CDR2 SYGVNS. The CDR3 DNA follows: TGTGCCAGCAGTTTGAATCGCCCCCGAGCCGGGGAGCTGTTTTTT. It translates to CASSLNRPRAGELFF. The full variable domain, rest sourced from reference TRBV25-1 and TRBJ2-2, is EADIYQTPRYLVIGTGKKITLECSQTMGHDKMYWYQQDPGMELHLIHYSYGVNSTEKGDLSSESTVSRIRTEHFPLTLESARPSHTSQYLCASSLNRPRAGELFFGEGSRLTVL.

The rearrangement joins TRBV13 to TRBJ2-7; 12 bases align to TRBD2. This CDR3 is built from 21 residues. Unmatched junction bases numbered 19, after V lost 3 bases and J lost 1 base. CDR1 PRHDT and CDR2 FYEKMQ come from the germline V gene (reference sequence). The CDR3 nucleotides are TGTGCCAGCAGCTTGAGACCTCCAGGGGTAACTAGCGGGGGGATATCCTACGAGCAGTACTTC. Amino acids: CASSLRPPGVTSGGISYEQYF. Full variable domain (remainder filled in from reference TRBV13 and TRBJ2-7): AAGVIQSPRHLIKEKRETATLKCYPIPRHDTVYWYQQGPGQDPQFLISFYEKMQSDKGSIPDRFSAQQFSDYHSELNMSSLELGDSALYFCASSLRPPGVTSGGISYEQYFGPGTRLTVT.

The chain is built from TRBV28 and TRBJ1-5; tentatively, D is TRBD1 (6 bases). The ends were cut back, 6 bases at V and 4 bases at J, with 16 bases in the middle. The CDR3 length is 15 residues. Germline values: CDR1 MDHEN, CDR2 SYDVKM. The CDR3 loop is CASSLAPGQNQPQHF. The CDR3, as DNA: TGTGCCAGCAGCCTCGCCCCGGGACAAAATCAGCCCCAGCATTTT. Complete variable domain (other parts from reference TRBV28 and TRBJ1-5): DVKVTQSSRYLVKRTGEKVFLECVQDMDHENMFWYRQDPGLGLRLIYFSYDVKMKEKGDIPEGYSVSREKKERFSLILESASTNQTSMYLCASSLAPGQNQPQHFGDGTRLSIL.

The chain links TRBV7-8 to TRBJ1-6; 9 bases match TRBD1. CDR1 SGHVS and CDR2 FQNEAQ come from the germline V gene. The CDR3 is made up of 18 amino acids. V lost 4 bases and J lost 6; bases outside the gene matches: 13. CDR3 sequence: CASSSRTGTGFGNSPLHF. The CDR3 nucleotides are TGTGCCAGCAGCTCCCGTACCGGGACAGGGTTCGGTAATTCACCCCTCCACTTT.

This clone was seen just once. This chain links TRBV30 with TRBJ2-1, with 8 nucleotides matching TRBD2. V lost 4 bases, J lost 9 bases, and 8 bases stayed unmatched. Germline V CDR1 and CDR2: GTSNPN, SVGIG (reference sequence). The CDR3 spans 13 residues. The DNA for the CDR3 is TGTGCCTGGATCCCCCGGGGGGGGTCTGAGCAGTTCTTC. Translating gives CAWIPRGGSEQFF.

The chain joins TRBV5-1 to TRBJ2-7, with 9 bases matching TRBD1. This CDR3 is 15 amino acids long. V shed 4 bases and J 4 bases; nucleotides not matched to a gene: 9. The germline gives CDR1 SGHRS, CDR2 YFSETQ. The chain's CDR3 is CASSITGTGYYEQYF. The CDR3 nucleotides are TGCGCCAGCAGCATTACCGGGACAGGGTATTACGAGCAGTACTTC. The whole variable domain, filled in from reference TRBV5-1 and TRBJ2-7, reads KAGVTQTPRYLIKTRGQQVTLSCSPISGHRSVSWYQQTPGQGLQFLFEYFSETQRNKGNFPGRFSGRQFSNSRSEMNVSTLELGDSALYLCASSITGTGYYEQYFGPGTRLTVT.

This chain links TRBV6-1 with TRBJ2-3, with D tentatively TRBD2 (5 bases). In germline, CDR1 is MNHNS, CDR2 SASEGT. The CDR3 loop spans 14 amino acids. Trimming took 1 base from V and 7 from J, leaving 12 bases between them. The CDR3 DNA is TGTGCCAGCAGTGAAGGGGTCCGGGGAAATACGCAGTATTTT. Translation: CASSEGVRGNTQYF.

In this sample, this clone turned up a few times. The chain links TRBV5-1 to TRBJ1-4; 7 bases are shared with TRBD1. Germline V gene lookup returns CDR1 SGHRS and CDR2 YFSETQ. After removal of 4 bases from V and 7 bases from J, the junction contained 13 bases not matched to a gene. This CDR3 region has 16 residues. The CDR3 loop is CASSKTRQGLGEKLFF. DNA for the CDR3: TGCGCCAGCAGCAAAACCCGACAGGGTCTAGGTGAAAAACTGTTTTTT.

This clone was detected only a few times. The chain links TRBV19 to TRBJ1-2; tentative D call: TRBD1 (6 bases). The CDR3 is 15 amino acids. V was clipped by 5 bases and J by 6 bases, with 19 bases between them. Germline lookup yields CDR1 LNHDA and CDR2 SQIVND (reference sequence). The CDR3 nucleotides read TGTGCCAGTAGTCCTCGGGCCCTAAGGGGGAATGGCTACACCTTC. Encoded protein: CASSPRALRGNGYTF.

J is TRBJ2-2 and V is TRBV28; tentative D call: TRBD2 (5 bases). V was clipped by 5 bases and J by 4 bases, with 14 bases between them. The germline gives CDR1 MDHEN, CDR2 SYDVKM. The CDR3 sequence is 15 residues long. In DNA form, the CDR3 reads TGTGCCAGCAGTCGGGCCCTGGCGGGCACCGGGGAGCTGTTTTTT. Residues: CASSRALAGTGELFF.

The V gene is TRBV5-4, the J gene TRBJ2-5; the match to TRBD2 covers 10 bases. Looked up from germline, CDR1 is SGHNT and CDR2 is YYREEE (reference sequence). With 1 base clipped from V and 5 bases from J, the junction kept 8 bases outside the gene matches. The CDR3 is 16 amino acids. CDR3 amino acids: CASSLRSGGARETQYF. The CDR3 nucleotides read TGTGCCAGCAGCTTGCGCAGCGGGGGGGCTCGGGAGACCCAGTACTTC. The variable domain in full, with the rest retrieved from reference TRBV5-4 and TRBJ2-5, is ETGVTQSPTHLIKTRGQQVTLRCSSQSGHNTVSWYQQALGQGPQFIFQYYREEENGRGNFPPRFSGLQFPNYSSELNVNALELDDSALYLCASSLRSGGARETQYFGPGTRLLVL.

CDR3 sequence (DNA): TGTGCCAGCAGTACCCCGGTGGACAGGGTCTACGAGCAGTACTTC. Its protein product is CASSTPVDRVYEQYF. The gene calls are TRBV6-5 and TRBJ2-7; TRBD1 matches 8 bases. J lost 3 bases, V lost 5 bases, and 9 bases had no gene match. The CDR3 is 15 amino acids. Germline CDR1 is MNHEY and CDR2 is SVGAGI.

This clone appeared a few times. The chain couples TRBV7-2 to TRBJ2-3; no firm D call. V lost 1 base and J lost 10, with 12 bases in between. The CDR3 loop spans 13 amino acids. Germline V lookup: CDR1 SGHTA, CDR2 FQGNSA. The CDR3: CASSLVSEFPQYF. The DNA for the CDR3 is TGTGCCAGCAGCTTAGTTTCCGAGTTTCCGCAGTATTTT. Variable domain in full (rest from reference TRBV7-2 and TRBJ2-3): GAGVSQSPSNKVTEKGKDVELRCDPISGHTALYWYRQSLGQGLEFLIYFQGNSAPDKSGLPSDRFSAERTGGSVSTLTIQRTQQEDSAVYLCASSLVSEFPQYFGPGTRLTVL.

On this clone itself: This sample also contains other DNA sequences that code for the same CDR3. The genes are TRBV18 and TRBJ2-5; D possibly corresponds to TRBD2 (5 bases). The CDR3 is made up of 13 amino acids. Trimming cost V 3 bases and J 5 bases, with 10 bases left between them. From germline, CDR1 is KGHSH and CDR2 LQKENI. The DNA for the CDR3 is TGTGCCAGCTCACCTTCCGGCGGGGAGACCCAGTACTTC. Its protein product is CASSPSGGETQYF.

The rearrangement links TRBV7-9 to TRBJ2-6; 7 positions match TRBD1. The CDR3 sequence is 17 residues long. V lost 2 bases, J lost 2 bases, and 6 bases stayed unmatched. Looked up from germline, CDR1 is SEHNR and CDR2 is FQNEAQ (reference sequence). This chain's CDR3 is CASSLTGDIPGANVLTF. In DNA form, the CDR3 reads TGTGCCAGCAGCTTAACAGGGGATATCCCTGGGGCCAACGTCCTGACTTTC. The entire variable domain, with the rest obtained from reference TRBV7-9 and TRBJ2-6, is as follows: DTGVSQNPRHKITKRGQNVTFRCDPISEHNRLYWYRQTLGQGPEFLTYFQNEAQLEKSRLLSDRFSAERPKGSFSTLEIQRTEQGDSAMYLCASSLTGDIPGANVLTFGAGSRLTVL.

The chain has TRBV27 and TRBJ2-7, with 9 positions matching TRBD1. Per the germline V gene, CDR1 is MNHEY and CDR2 is SMNVEV (reference sequence). Trimming cost V 10 bases and J 2 bases; bases outside gene matches: 9. The CDR3 is 14 amino acids. CDR3 in DNA: TGTGCCACTAGCTCGGACAGGGGTACCTACGAGCAGTACTTC. Translation gives CATSSDRGTYEQYF.

The chain carries TRBV5-6 and TRBJ1-5, with a tentative D call TRBD1 (6 bases). Trimming pared 2 bases from V and 6 bases from J, leaving 15 bases between. The CDR3 consists of 15 residues. Germline CDR1 SGHDT, CDR2 YYEEEE. CDR3 loop: CASSFFSGEGQPQHF. The CDR3 DNA follows: TGTGCCAGCAGCTTTTTTTCAGGGGAAGGTCAGCCCCAGCATTTT.

The gene calls are TRBV29-1 and TRBJ1-1; the D gene is possibly TRBD1 (6 bases). V was cut by 6 bases and J by 4 bases, with 18 bases left in between. Germline CDR1 SQVTM, CDR2 ANQGSEA. The CDR3 contains 14 residues. CDR3 nucleotides: TGCAGCGTGGCCTCCGGGGGCGGGAGCACTGAAGCTTTCTTT. This translates into CSVASGGGSTEAFF.

This CDR3 reads CASSHASRGGETQYF. The CDR3 nucleotides read TGTGCCAGCAGCCATGCGTCGCGGGGGGGAGAGACCCAGTACTTC. This chain links TRBV7-8 with TRBJ2-5; 9 bases are a match to TRBD2. Unmatched junction bases numbered 8, after V lost 5 bases and J lost 4 bases. Germline values: CDR1 SGHVS, CDR2 FQNEAQ. CDR3 length: 15 amino acids. Full variable domain (missing parts from reference TRBV7-8 and TRBJ2-5): GAGVSQSPRYKVAKRGQDVALRCDPISGHVSLFWYQQALGQGPEFLTYFQNEAQLDKSGLPSDRFFAERPEGSVSTLKIQRTQQEDSAVYLCASSHASRGGETQYFGPGTRLLVL.

V is TRBV7-9 and J is TRBJ1-1; 7 positions match TRBD1. This CDR3 has 18 amino acids. The trim removed 5 bases at V and 10 bases at J, leaving 25 bases unmatched. Germline V lookup: CDR1 SEHNR, CDR2 FQNEAQ (reference sequence). The CDR3 here is CASSLLDLLTGVRRRAFF. The CDR3 nucleotides are TGTGCCAGCAGCCTTTTAGACCTCCTTACAGGGGTGCGAAGAAGAGCTTTCTTT.

The sample holds a few counts of this clone. The chain employs TRBV2 and TRBJ1-1; TRBD1 matches 7 bases. Per germline, CDR1 SNHLY and CDR2 FYNNEI. The V and J ends lost 8 bases and 3 bases, in that order; junction bases with no gene match: 9. This CDR3 is built from 14 residues. CDR3 protein: CASRKSDRDTEAFF. CDR3 nucleotide sequence: TGTGCCAGCCGAAAATCAGACAGGGACACTGAAGCTTTCTTT.

The chain combines TRBV28 with TRBJ2-1; D is unclear. The V end lost 1 base, the J end lost 10 bases, and 11 bases lay between the germline ends. Per the germline V gene, CDR1 is MDHEN and CDR2 is SYDVKM. The CDR3 runs 13 residues. As DNA, the CDR3 is TGTGCCAGCAGTTTATCCCCCTCGAGGGAGCAGTTCTTC. It yields the protein CASSLSPSREQFF.

The chain joins TRBV28 to TRBJ2-7; 11 nucleotides match TRBD2. The J segment lost 0 bases and the V segment lost 3 bases, leaving 10 bases of the junction unmatched. The CDR3 loop spans 18 amino acids. Germline V gene data show CDR1 as MDHEN and CDR2 as SYDVKM. In nucleotides, the CDR3 is TGTGCCAGCAGTTTTGAGCTAGCGGGAGGTCTTAGCTCCTACGAGCAGTACTTC. As protein: CASSFELAGGLSSYEQYF.

This clone was counted a few times. The genes are TRBV7-7 and TRBJ2-1; no firm D call. The germline CDR1 and CDR2 sequences are SSHAT and FNYEAQ (reference sequence). Trimming removed 3 bases at V and 8 bases at J, with 20 bases between. The CDR3 has 16 amino acids. The DNA for the CDR3 is TGTGCCAGCAGCTTGTCGAAGGCCACCTGGAGCGATGAGCAGTTCTTC. Translated, it gives CASSLSKATWSDEQFF.

The chain employs TRBV5-4 and TRBJ2-2; 9 nucleotides agree with TRBD2. The CDR3 runs to 16 residues. Losses at the gene ends were 4 bases for V and 7 bases for J; bases not matched to a gene: 11. Germline CDR1 and CDR2: SGHNT and YYREEE (reference sequence). CDR3 nucleotide sequence: TGTGCCAGCAGCCGGGTGGCTAGCGGGGATCTCGGGGAGCTGTTTTTT. It specifies CASSRVASGDLGELFF.